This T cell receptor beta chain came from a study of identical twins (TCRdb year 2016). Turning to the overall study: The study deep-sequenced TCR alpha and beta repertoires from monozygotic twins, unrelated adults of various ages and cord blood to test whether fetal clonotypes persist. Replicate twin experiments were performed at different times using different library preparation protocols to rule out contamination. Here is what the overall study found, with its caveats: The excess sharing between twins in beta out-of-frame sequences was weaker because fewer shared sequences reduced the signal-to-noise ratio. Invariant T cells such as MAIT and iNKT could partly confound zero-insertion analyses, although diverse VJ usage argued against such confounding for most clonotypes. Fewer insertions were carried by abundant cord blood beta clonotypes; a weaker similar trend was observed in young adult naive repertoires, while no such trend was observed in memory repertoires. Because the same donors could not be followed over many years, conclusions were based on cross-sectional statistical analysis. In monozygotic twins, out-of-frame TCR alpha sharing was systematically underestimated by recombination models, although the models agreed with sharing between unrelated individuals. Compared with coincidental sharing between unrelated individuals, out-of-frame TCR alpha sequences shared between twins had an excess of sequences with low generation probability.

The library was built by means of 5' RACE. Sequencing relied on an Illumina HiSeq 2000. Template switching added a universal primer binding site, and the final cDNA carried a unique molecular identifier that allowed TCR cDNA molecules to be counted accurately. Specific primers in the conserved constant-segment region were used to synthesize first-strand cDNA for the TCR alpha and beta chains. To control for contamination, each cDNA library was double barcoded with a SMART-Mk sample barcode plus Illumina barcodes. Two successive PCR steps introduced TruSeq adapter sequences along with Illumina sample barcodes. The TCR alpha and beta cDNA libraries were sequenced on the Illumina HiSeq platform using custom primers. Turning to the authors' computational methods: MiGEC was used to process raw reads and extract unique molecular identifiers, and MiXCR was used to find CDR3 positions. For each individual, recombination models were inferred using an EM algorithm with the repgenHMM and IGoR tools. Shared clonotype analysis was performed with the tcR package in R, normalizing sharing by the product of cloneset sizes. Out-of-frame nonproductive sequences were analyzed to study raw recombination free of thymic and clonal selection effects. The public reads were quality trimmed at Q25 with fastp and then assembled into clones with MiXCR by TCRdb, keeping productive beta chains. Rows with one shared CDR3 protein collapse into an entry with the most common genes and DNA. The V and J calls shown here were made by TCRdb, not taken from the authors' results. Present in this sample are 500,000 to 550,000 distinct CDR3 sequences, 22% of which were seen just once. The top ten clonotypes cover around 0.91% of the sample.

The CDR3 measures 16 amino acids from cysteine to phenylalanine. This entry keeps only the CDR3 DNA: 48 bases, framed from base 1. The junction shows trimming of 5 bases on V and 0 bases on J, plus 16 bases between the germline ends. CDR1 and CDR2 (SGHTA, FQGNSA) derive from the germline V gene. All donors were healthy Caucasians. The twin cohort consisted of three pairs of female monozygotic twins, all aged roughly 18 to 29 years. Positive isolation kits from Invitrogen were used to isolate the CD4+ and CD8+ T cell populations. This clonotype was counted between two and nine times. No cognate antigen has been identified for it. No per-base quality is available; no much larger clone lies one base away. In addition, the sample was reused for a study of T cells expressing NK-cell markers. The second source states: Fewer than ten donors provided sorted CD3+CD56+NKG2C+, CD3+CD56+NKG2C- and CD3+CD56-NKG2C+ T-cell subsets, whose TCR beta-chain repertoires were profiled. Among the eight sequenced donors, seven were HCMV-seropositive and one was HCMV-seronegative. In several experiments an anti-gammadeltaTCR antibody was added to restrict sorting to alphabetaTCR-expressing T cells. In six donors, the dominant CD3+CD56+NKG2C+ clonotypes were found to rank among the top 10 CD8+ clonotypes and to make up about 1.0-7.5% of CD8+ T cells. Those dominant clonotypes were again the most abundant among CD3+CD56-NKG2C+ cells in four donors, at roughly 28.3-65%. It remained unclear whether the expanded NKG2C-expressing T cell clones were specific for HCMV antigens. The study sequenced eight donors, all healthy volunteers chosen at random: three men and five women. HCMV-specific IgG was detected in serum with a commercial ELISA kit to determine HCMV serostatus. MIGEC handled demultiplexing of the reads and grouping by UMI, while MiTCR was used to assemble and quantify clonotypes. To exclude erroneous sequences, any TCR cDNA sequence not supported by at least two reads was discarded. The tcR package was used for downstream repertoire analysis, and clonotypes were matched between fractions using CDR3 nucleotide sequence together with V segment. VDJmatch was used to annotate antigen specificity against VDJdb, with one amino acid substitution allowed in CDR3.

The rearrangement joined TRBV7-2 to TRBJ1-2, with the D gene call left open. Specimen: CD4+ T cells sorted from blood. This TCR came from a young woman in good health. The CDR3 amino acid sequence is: CASSKFSGTANYGYTF. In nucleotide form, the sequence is TGTGCCAGCAGCAAGTTTTCGGGAACCGCTAACTATGGCTACACCTTC.